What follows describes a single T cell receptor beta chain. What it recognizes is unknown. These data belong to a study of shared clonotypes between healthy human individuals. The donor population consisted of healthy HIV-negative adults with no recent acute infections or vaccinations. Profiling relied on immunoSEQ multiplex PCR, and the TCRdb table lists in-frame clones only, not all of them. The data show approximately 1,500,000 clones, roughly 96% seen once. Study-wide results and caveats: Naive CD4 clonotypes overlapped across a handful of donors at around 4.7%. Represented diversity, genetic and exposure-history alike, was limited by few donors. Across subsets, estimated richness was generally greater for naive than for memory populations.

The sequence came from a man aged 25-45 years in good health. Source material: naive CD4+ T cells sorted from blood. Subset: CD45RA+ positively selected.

CDR3 nucleotides: TGTGCCAGCAGCCGGACGACAGGAACGAACACTGAAGCTTTCTTT. Its protein is CASSRTTGTNTEAFF. The rearrangement uses TRBV7-2 and TRBJ1-1, with D possibly TRBD1 on 6 matching bases. This CDR3 region has 15 residues. CDR1 is SGHTA, CDR2 FQGNSA, per germline. The ends were cut back, 5 bases at V and 1 base at J, with 14 bases in the middle.